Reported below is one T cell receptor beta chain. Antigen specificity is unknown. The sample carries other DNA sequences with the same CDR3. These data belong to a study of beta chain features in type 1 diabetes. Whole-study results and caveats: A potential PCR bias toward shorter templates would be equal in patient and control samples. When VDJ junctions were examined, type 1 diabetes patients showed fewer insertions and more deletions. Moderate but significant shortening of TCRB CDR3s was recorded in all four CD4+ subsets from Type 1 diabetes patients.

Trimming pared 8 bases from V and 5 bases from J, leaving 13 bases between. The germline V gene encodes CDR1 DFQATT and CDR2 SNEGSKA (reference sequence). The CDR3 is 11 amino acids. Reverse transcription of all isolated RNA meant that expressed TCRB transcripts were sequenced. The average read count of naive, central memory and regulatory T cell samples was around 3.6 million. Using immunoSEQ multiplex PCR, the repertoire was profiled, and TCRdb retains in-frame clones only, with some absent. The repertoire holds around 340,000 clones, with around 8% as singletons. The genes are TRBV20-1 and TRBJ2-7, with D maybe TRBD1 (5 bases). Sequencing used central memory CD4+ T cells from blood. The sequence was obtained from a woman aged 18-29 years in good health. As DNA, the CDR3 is TGCAGTCCACTTCAGGGAAACGAGCAGTACTTC. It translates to CSPLQGNEQYF.